These 6 T cell receptor beta chains share one sample of origin, sequenced in a study of tumor-infiltrating lymphocytes in localized non-small cell lung cancer. Sequencing was performed with immunoSEQ multiplex PCR; in TCRdb, only in-frame clones are kept and a portion is missing. The data contain roughly 25,000 clones, 55% to 75% of them singletons. Sequencing input: lung tumor tissue. The origin of the receptors is a human donor with non-small cell lung cancer.

V is TRBV9 and J is TRBJ2-7; D is perhaps TRBD1 (6 bases). The CDR3 is made up of 15 amino acids. From germline, CDR1 is SGDLS and CDR2 YYNGEE. Trimming cost V 4 bases and J 0 bases, with 14 bases left between them. In DNA, the CDR3 is TGTGCCAGCAGCCCCCGATGGGGGCCCTCCTACGAGCAGTACTTC. This sequence encodes CASSPRWGPSYEQYF.

This clone occurred a few times. The CDR3 nucleotides read TGTGCCAGCAGTCTTCCGGGGACACACCCGCTCACCGGGGAGCTGTTTTTT. This gives the protein CASSLPGTHPLTGELFF. The chain carries TRBV25-1 and TRBJ2-2, with D perhaps TRBD1 (6 bases). The germline V gene has CDR1 MGHDK and CDR2 SYGVNS. The ends were cut back, 5 bases at V and 4 bases at J, with 20 bases in the middle. The CDR3 totals 17 residues.

By share, this clone counts as medium-sized. CDR3 residues: CASSLQGAEKETQYF. The CDR3 bases are TGTGCCAGCAGTTTGCAGGGAGCGGAGAAAGAGACCCAGTACTTC. The chain uses TRBV2 and TRBJ2-5, with D perhaps assigned TRBD1 or TRBD2 (5 bases each). Germline V gene data show CDR1 as SNHLY and CDR2 as FYNNEI. Trimming stripped 5 bases from V and 3 bases from J, with 16 bases between. The CDR3 is 15 amino acids.

The chain links TRBV5-1 to TRBJ1-4; the D is unclear. Trimming took off 4 bases at V and 8 bases at J, with 15 bases between the two ends. The germline V gene encodes CDR1 SGHRS and CDR2 YFSETQ. This CDR3 is built from 14 residues. DNA for the CDR3: TGCGCCAGCAGCCCGGTCATGCCGGGAGAAAAACTGTTTTTT. It translates to CASSPVMPGEKLFF.

This clone was seen only a few times. This chain uses TRBV18 with TRBJ2-7; D possibly corresponds to TRBD1 (5 bases). The CDR3 extends over 14 amino acids. Germline-derived CDR1 and CDR2 are KGHSH and LQKENI. V dropped 6 bases and J dropped 7 bases, with 19 bases sitting between them. The CDR3 loop is CASSPTPAGNEQYF. CDR3 bases: TGTGCCAGCTCCCCGACTCCCGCAGGGAATGAGCAGTACTTC.

The chain uses TRBV5-1 and TRBJ2-1; 7 positions agree with TRBD2. CDR1 is SGHRS and CDR2 is YFSETQ in the germline V gene. The V gene end was trimmed by 1 base and the J gene end by 2 bases; junction bases not matched to a gene: 3. This CDR3 has 15 amino acids. For the CDR3, the DNA is TGCGCCAGCAGCTTGTTACGGGAGGCCTACAATGAGCAGTTCTTC. It codes for CASSLLREAYNEQFF.